One and the same sample provided the 15 T cell receptor beta chains below, sequenced in a study of OX40 agonist ivuxolimab in advanced cancers. Clones were read by immunoSEQ multiplex PCR, and TCRdb kept only the in-frame ones, dropping some. The sample lists 30,000 or so clones; 65% to 85% were seen once. The input for sequencing was CD4+ or CD8+ T cells sorted from blood, taken in a trial of the OX40 agonist ivuxolimab. All receptors come from an adult with an advanced solid tumor such as melanoma, head and neck, liver or kidney cancer.

The chain employs TRBV19 and TRBJ2-1, with D perhaps TRBD2 (6 bases). The CDR3 totals 14 residues. V shed 1 base and J shed 5 bases, with 9 bases lying between them. Germline V gene sequence: CDR1 LNHDA, CDR2 SQIVND (reference sequence). CDR3 protein: CASSIAGADNEQFF. As DNA, the CDR3 is TGTGCCAGTAGTATAGCGGGAGCGGACAATGAGCAGTTCTTC. The complete variable domain, with remaining parts taken from reference TRBV19 and TRBJ2-1, reads DGGITQSPKYLFRKEGQNVTLSCEQNLNHDAMYWYRQDPGQGLRLIYYSQIVNDFQKGDIAEGYSVSREKKESFPLTVTSAQKNPTAFYLCASSIAGADNEQFFGPGTRLTVL.

The chain combines TRBV2 with TRBJ1-5, with 7 nucleotides matching TRBD1. This CDR3 contains 13 residues. J lost 4 bases, V lost 6 bases, and 3 bases had no gene match. CDR1 SNHLY and CDR2 FYNNEI come from the germline V gene. This CDR3 is CASRVQGNQPQHF. CDR3 coding DNA: TGTGCCAGCAGGGTACAGGGGAATCAGCCCCAGCATTTT. The whole variable domain, filled in from reference TRBV2 and TRBJ1-5, reads EPEVTQTPSHQVTQMGQEVILRCVPISNHLYFYWYRQILGQKVEFLVSFYNNEISEKSEIFDDQFSVERPDGSNFTLKIRSTKLEDSAMYFCASRVQGNQPQHFGDGTRLSIL.

This chain links TRBV7-9 with TRBJ2-3; TRBD2 matches at 13 bases. The J segment lost 9 bases and the V segment lost 5 bases, leaving 5 bases of the junction unmatched. The CDR3 consists of 14 residues. The germline CDR1 and CDR2 sequences are SEHNR and FQNEAQ (reference sequence). The CDR3 loop reads CASSPGLAGSTQYF. The CDR3 DNA is TGTGCCAGCAGCCCGGGACTAGCGGGATCAACGCAGTATTTT.

The J gene is TRBJ2-5, the V gene TRBV19; D may be TRBD2 (5 bases). CDR3 size: 15 residues. The V and J ends lost 1 base and 3 bases respectively, with 12 bases between them. CDR1 and CDR2 (germline): LNHDA, SQIVND (reference sequence). CDR3 sequence (DNA): TGTGCCAGTAGTATAGTGTCGGGATCAAAAGAGACCCAGTACTTC. Its protein is CASSIVSGSKETQYF.

The rearrangement joins TRBV6-1 to TRBJ1-6; the D is unclear. Trimming took 10 bases from V and 7 from J, leaving 14 bases between them. This CDR3 is 13 amino acids long. Germline assignment: CDR1 MNHNS and CDR2 SASEGT. CDR3 nucleotides: TGTGCCACCCTAGAAAGGGAGAATTCACCCCTCCACTTT. As protein: CATLERENSPLHF.

V is TRBV5-1 and J is TRBJ1-5; 8 bases match TRBD1. Looked up from germline, CDR1 is SGHRS and CDR2 is YFSETQ. Trimming removed 1 base from V and 6 bases from J; junction bases left unmatched: 6. The CDR3 runs 15 residues. CDR3 DNA: TGCGCCAGCAGCTTGTTGGGACAGGTGGGTCAGCCCCAGCATTTT. Translation gives CASSLLGQVGQPQHF.

The chain is built from TRBV5-1 and TRBJ2-5; 8 nucleotides match TRBD2. CDR3 length: 14 residues. J gave up 1 base and V 5 bases, and 4 bases lay outside the gene matches. CDR1 is SGHRS, CDR2 YFSETQ, per germline. As DNA, the CDR3 is TGCGCCAGCAGTCCGGGAGGGAGCCAAGAGACCCAGTACTTC. As protein: CASSPGGSQETQYF.

V is TRBV4-1 and J is TRBJ2-1; D unclear. The CDR3 contains 16 residues. Germline CDR1 MGHRA, CDR2 YSYEKL. Trimming took 4 bases from V and 9 from J, leaving 22 bases between them. CDR3 sequence: CASSRRMGGEGIEQFF. The CDR3 DNA is TGCGCCAGCAGCCGAAGGATGGGCGGAGAAGGGATTGAGCAGTTCTTC.

The genes are TRBV6-5 and TRBJ1-2; D not resolved. Germline values: CDR1 MNHEY, CDR2 SVGAGI. CDR3 length: 12 amino acids. V was shortened by 6 bases and J by 1 base, with 6 bases between the two germline ends. The CDR3 DNA follows: TGTGCCAGCAGAAAAGATAACTATGGCTACACCTTC. Translated: CASRKDNYGYTF.

The V call is TRBV28, the J call TRBJ2-5, with a weak D call TRBD1 (6 bases). The J call may be incorrect, as the DNA end agrees better with TRBJ2-7. This CDR3 has 12 residues. Per the germline V gene, CDR1 is MDHEN and CDR2 is SYDVKM. This CDR3 is CASRQGTYEQYF. As DNA, the CDR3 is TGTGCCAGCAGACAGGGAACCTACGAGCAGTACTTC.

A few counts support this clone. The gene calls are TRBV2 and TRBJ2-7, with D tentatively TRBD2 (7 bases). V dropped 6 bases and J dropped 6 bases, with 21 bases sitting between them. Germline V gives CDR1 SNHLY, CDR2 FYNNEI. This CDR3 region has 15 residues. The CDR3 here is CASRVWGGGPREQYF. The CDR3 DNA follows: TGTGCCAGCAGGGTTTGGGGCGGGGGCCCGCGCGAGCAGTACTTC.

This rearrangement joins TRBV11-2 to TRBJ2-1; TRBD2 matches at 7 bases. The CDR3 runs 15 residues. Germline V gives CDR1 SGHAT, CDR2 FQNNGV. V shed 2 bases, J shed 3 bases, and the junction held 4 bases outside the gene matches. The CDR3 sequence: CASSLSGVLYNEQFF. The CDR3 DNA reads as TGTGCCAGCAGCTTAAGCGGGGTACTCTACAATGAGCAGTTCTTC.

The chain has TRBV18 and TRBJ1-4; D is perhaps TRBD1 (6 bases). CDR3 length equals 15 residues. V shed 3 bases and J shed 8 bases, with 16 bases lying between them. The germline CDR1 and CDR2 sequences are KGHSH and LQKENI. The CDR3 bases are TGTGCCAGCTCACCCTCGGGAAACGGGGGCGAAAAACTGTTTTTT. This sequence encodes CASSPSGNGGEKLFF.

Only one count was recorded for this clone. The V and J genes are TRBV19 and TRBJ2-7; the match to TRBD2 covers 10 bases. V shed 5 bases and J 1 base; nucleotides not matched to a gene: 2. From germline, CDR1 is LNHDA and CDR2 SQIVND (reference sequence). This CDR3 has 14 amino acids. Here the CDR3 reads CASSDSGGSYEQYF. Here the CDR3 DNA reads TGTGCCAGTAGTGATAGCGGGGGGTCCTACGAGCAGTACTTC.

The chain carries TRBV5-6 and TRBJ1-1; no reliable D call. V dropped 0 bases and J dropped 3 bases, with 6 bases sitting between them. This CDR3 has 13 residues. Germline V gene lookup returns CDR1 SGHDT and CDR2 YYEEEE. CDR3 sequence reads: CASSLDRDTEAFF. CDR3 coding DNA: TGTGCCAGCAGCTTGGATCGGGACACTGAAGCTTTCTTT.